This TCR beta chain comes out of a study of T cells after yellow fever vaccination. Study results and limitations: Among primary-vaccination clones, most reappeared after the booster, at 95% to 96% for CD4 and around 90% for CD8.

Template-switching 5'RACE yielded the TCR cDNA; a universal primer site and UMIs were added in the process. TCRdb called the 5' RACE reads again in MiXCR, with one record for every CDR3 protein. The table includes around 600,000 distinct CDR3 sequences, approximately 13% detected once. This clonotype has more than one count but fewer than ten. Its antigen is unknown. The CDR3 covers 12 residues. V lost 0 bases to trimming and J lost 6 bases, with 5 bases between them. The germline V gene has CDR1 LNHNV and CDR2 YYDKDF (reference sequence). This sequence joins TRBV15 and TRBJ1-1; D unresolved. Sequencing used PBMCs, obtained on the day of the yellow fever booster vaccination. The sequence came from a man aged 25-45 years who received the YFV17D yellow fever vaccine. The CDR3 loop is CATSREGSEAFF. In DNA, the CDR3 is TGTGCCACCAGCAGAGAAGGCTCTGAAGCTTTCTTT.